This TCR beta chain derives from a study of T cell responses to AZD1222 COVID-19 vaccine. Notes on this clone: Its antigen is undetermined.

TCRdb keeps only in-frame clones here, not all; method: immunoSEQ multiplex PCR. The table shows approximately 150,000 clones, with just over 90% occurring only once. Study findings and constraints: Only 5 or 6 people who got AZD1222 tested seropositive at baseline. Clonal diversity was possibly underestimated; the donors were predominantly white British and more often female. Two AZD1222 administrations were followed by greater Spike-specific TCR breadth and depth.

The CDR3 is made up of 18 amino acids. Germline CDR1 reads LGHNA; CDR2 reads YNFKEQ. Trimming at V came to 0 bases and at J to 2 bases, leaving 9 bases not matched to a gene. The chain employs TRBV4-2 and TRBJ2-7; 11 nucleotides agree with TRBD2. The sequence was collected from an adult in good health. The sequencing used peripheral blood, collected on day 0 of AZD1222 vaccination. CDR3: CASSQERLAGGTAYEQYF. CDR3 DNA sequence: TGTGCCAGCAGCCAAGAACGGCTAGCGGGGGGCACCGCCTACGAGCAGTACTTC.